What follows are 29 T cell receptor beta chains derived from one specimen sequenced in a study of blood T cells in healthy people across ages. Alongside a J-beta primer mix, a sample-barcoded 5' primer served in a second PCR lasting about 7 to 12 cycles. Each CDR3 protein is one row after TCRdb ran MiXCR on the 5' RACE reads. This sample carries over 1,500,000 distinct CDR3 sequences, about two fifths of them seen once, and the ten largest clones take about 23%. Material: blood. These receptors came from a human donor in good health.

The chain uses TRBV7-9 and TRBJ2-3, with 10 positions matching TRBD2. Germline-derived CDR1 and CDR2 are SEHNR and FQNEAQ (reference sequence). The CDR3 is 17 amino acids. Trimming took 3 bases from V and 5 from J; bases not matched to a gene: 11. The CDR3 nucleotides read TGTGCCAGCAGCTTTCTAGCGGGGGCCTCTGGGGGAGATACGCAGTATTTT. This codes for CASSFLAGASGGDTQYF.

This clonotype occurred once. The J gene is TRBJ1-1, the V gene TRBV4-3; TRBD1 might be the D (5 bases). V dropped 7 bases and J dropped 5 bases, with 20 bases sitting between them. This CDR3 contains 15 residues. Per the germline V gene, CDR1 is LGHNA and CDR2 is YSLEER. The chain's CDR3 is CASTRGEGRGTEAFF. The CDR3 nucleotides read TGCGCCAGCACTCGGGGGGAGGGGAGGGGAACTGAAGCTTTCTTT.

This clonotype was observed a few times. The CDR3 reads CASSLVSTGGGYGYTF. CDR3 coding DNA: TGTGCCAGCAGCTTGGTCTCGACAGGGGGCGGCTATGGCTACACCTTC. This chain uses TRBV5-6 with TRBJ1-2, with 10 positions matching TRBD1. V lost 0 bases to trimming and J lost 4 bases; unmatched junction nucleotides: 6. Per germline, CDR1 SGHDT and CDR2 YYEEEE. This CDR3 region has 16 residues.

This clonotype was detected only once. V gene TRBV6-6 combines with J gene TRBJ2-7; D unclear. This CDR3 comprises 13 residues. The ends were cut back, 2 bases at V and 3 bases at J, with 8 bases in the middle. Per the germline V gene, CDR1 is MNHNY and CDR2 is SVGAGI (reference sequence). CDR3 nucleotides: TGTGCCAGCAGTTACGGATTTCTCTACGAGCAGTACTTC. Translating it yields CASSYGFLYEQYF.

There are a few counts of this clonotype. This chain joins TRBV5-6 and TRBJ2-5; 9 bases are a match to TRBD2. J lost 2 bases, V lost 1 base, and 9 bases had no gene match. This CDR3 region has 17 residues. The V gene's germline CDR1 is SGHDT and CDR2 YYEEEE. The CDR3 loop is CASSLSLTSGFQETQYF. The CDR3 bases are TGTGCCAGCAGCTTGAGTTTGACTAGCGGTTTTCAAGAGACCCAGTACTTC.

This clonotype was seen a few times. J is TRBJ1-2 and V is TRBV7-2; 7 bases fit TRBD1. The length of the CDR3 is 15 residues. Germline CDR1 reads SGHTA; CDR2 reads FQGNSA. The ends lost 1 base at V and 2 bases at J; junction bases unmatched: 4. The CDR3 reads CASSLEWDRNYGYTF. As DNA, the CDR3 is TGTGCCAGCAGCTTAGAATGGGACAGAAACTATGGCTACACCTTC.

This clonotype has just a few counts. The DNA for the CDR3 is TGTGCCAGCAGTGACCCTACTAGCTTTCCGGGGGGGTACAATGAGCAGTTCTTC. Translation gives CASSDPTSFPGGYNEQFF. The chain carries TRBV6-4 and TRBJ2-1; 8 bases line up with TRBD2. Germline V CDR1 and CDR2: MRHNA, SNTAGT. V shed 2 bases and J 4 bases; nucleotides not matched to a gene: 13. This CDR3 region has 18 residues.

The CDR3 protein is CSVSGRADTQYF. CDR3 bases: TGCAGTGTGTCCGGGCGCGCAGATACGCAGTATTTT. V is TRBV20-1 and J is TRBJ2-3; the D is unclear. Trimming cost V 7 bases and J 4 bases, with 12 bases left between them. CDR3 size: 12 residues. Per germline, CDR1 DFQATT and CDR2 SNEGSKA (reference sequence).

J is TRBJ1-2 and V is TRBV20-1; 10 bases line up with TRBD1. This CDR3 has 15 residues. Germline loops: CDR1 DFQATT, CDR2 SNEGSKA (reference sequence). Trimming removed 0 bases from V and 8 bases from J; junction bases left unmatched: 9. For the CDR3, the DNA is TGCAGTGCTAGAGACCCGGGACAGGGGCTGGGCGGCTACACCTTC. Translation: CSARDPGQGLGGYTF.

This clonotype was detected a few times. V gene TRBV4-2 combines with J gene TRBJ1-5, with TRBD1 identical over 10 bases. V lost 4 bases to trimming and J lost 6 bases; unmatched junction nucleotides: 12. The germline V gene encodes CDR1 LGHNA and CDR2 YNFKEQ. The CDR3 length is 17 residues. The CDR3 bases are TGTGCCAGCAGCCCCGGTTGGGACAGGGGCGCGAGTCAGCCCCAGCATTTT. Its protein product is CASSPGWDRGASQPQHF.

CDR3 sequence (DNA): TGCGCCAGCAGCCAAGCCCGGCACGTCCAAGAGACCCAGTACTTC. This sequence encodes CASSQARHVQETQYF. This chain connects TRBV4-1 to TRBJ2-5; D is unresolved. CDR3 length: 15 amino acids. Trimming removed 1 base at V and 1 base at J, with 10 bases between. The germline V gene encodes CDR1 MGHRA and CDR2 YSYEKL.

This clonotype was counted a few times. The V call is TRBV29-1, the J call TRBJ1-2, with 9 bases matching TRBD1. Germline V gives CDR1 SQVTM, CDR2 ANQGSEA. V was pared by 2 bases and J by 4 bases, with 8 bases of the junction left unmatched. The CDR3 extends over 15 amino acids. The DNA for the CDR3 is TGCAGCGTTGAATCGGGACAGGGAACGGCCTATGGCTACACCTTC. The encoded protein is CSVESGQGTAYGYTF.

A note on this clonotype: This clone may be a read error of a much larger clone one base away. The chain joins TRBV4-3 to TRBJ2-1; D is unresolved. The CDR3 length is 14 residues. Deletions cut 7 bases from V and 6 bases from J, with 16 bases between. Per the germline V gene, CDR1 is LGHNA and CDR2 is YSLEER. CDR3 sequence: CASTQNLHGNEQFF. In nucleotides, the CDR3 is TGCGCCAGCACCCAGAATTTGCACGGCAATGAGCAGTTCTTC.

This clonotype was found once. V and J are TRBV12-3 or TRBV12-4 and TRBJ1-6; TRBD1 is a possible D gene (5 bases). V was cut by 8 bases and J by 7 bases, with 12 bases left in between. This CDR3 region has 13 residues. The CDR3 reads CASADRGNSPLHF. The DNA of the CDR3 is TGTGCCAGCGCCGACCGGGGGAATTCACCCCTCCACTTT.

This clonotype was seen more than once but under ten times. This chain joins TRBV10-3 and TRBJ2-5; 11 bases line up with TRBD2. This CDR3 is built from 17 residues. Per the germline V gene, CDR1 is ENHRY and CDR2 is SYGVKD. With V trimmed by 3 bases and J by 1 base, 7 bases remained unmatched. CDR3 loop: CAISDPGLAGLQETQYF. CDR3 DNA: TGTGCCATCAGTGATCCCGGACTAGCGGGCCTCCAAGAGACCCAGTACTTC.

The chain links TRBV27 to TRBJ2-4; TRBD1 agrees at 9 bases. The J call is in doubt because the DNA end fits TRBJ2-7 better. The CDR3 loop spans 13 amino acids. In germline, CDR1 is MNHEY, CDR2 SMNVEV (reference sequence). The CDR3 region is CATRDRAACEQYF. The CDR3 DNA reads TGTGCCACCAGGGACAGGGCGGCCTGCGAGCAGTACTTC.

This clonotype turned up a few times. V and J are TRBV30 and TRBJ2-1; 10 positions agree with TRBD1. V lost 3 bases to trimming and J lost 2 bases; unmatched junction nucleotides: 4. This CDR3 spans 15 amino acids. The germline V gene has CDR1 GTSNPN and CDR2 SVGIG (reference sequence). CDR3 in amino acids: CAWRLTGGPYNEQFF. Here the CDR3 DNA reads TGTGCCTGGAGATTGACAGGGGGCCCCTACAATGAGCAGTTCTTC.

This clonotype was picked up many times. This chain connects TRBV20-1 to TRBJ2-3, with a tentative D call TRBD2 (7 bases). The germline CDR1 and CDR2 sequences are DFQATT and SNEGSKA (reference sequence). The V end was cut by 3 bases, the J end by 6 bases, with 25 bases between. The CDR3 consists of 17 residues. As DNA, the CDR3 is TGCAGTGCTAGGCCAAGCCTTAGCTCGGGGGGCCGGGATACGCAGTATTTT. Amino acids: CSARPSLSSGGRDTQYF.

J is TRBJ2-6 and V is TRBV24-1; possible D gene TRBD1, 6 bases. The germline V and J ends were trimmed by 5 bases and 0 bases, with 10 bases remaining between them. The CDR3 is 16 amino acids. Germline values: CDR1 KGHDR, CDR2 SFDVKD. CDR3: CATSAETGSGANVLTF. The CDR3 DNA sequence: TGTGCCACCAGTGCGGAGACAGGCTCTGGGGCCAACGTCCTGACTTTC.

The V gene is TRBV28, the J gene TRBJ1-4; D gene ambiguous. Germline-derived CDR1 and CDR2 are MDHEN and SYDVKM. This CDR3 comprises 14 residues. V shed 10 bases and J shed 2 bases, with 14 bases lying between them. The CDR3 DNA reads as TGTGCCACCCTTGGGGTGGAGACTAATGAAAAACTGTTTTTT. Its translation: CATLGVETNEKLFF.

The chain has TRBV4-3 and TRBJ2-1; tentative D call: TRBD2 (6 bases). This CDR3 has 14 residues. Germline CDR1 reads LGHNA; CDR2 reads YSLEER. V was pared by 5 bases and J by 5 bases, with 13 bases between. As DNA, the CDR3 is TGCGCCAGCAGCGGCGGAGCGGGTCACAATGAGCAGTTCTTC. Its translation is CASSGGAGHNEQFF.

The genes are TRBV6-5 and TRBJ2-7; D possibly matches TRBD1 or TRBD2 (6 bases each). V was cut by 5 bases and J by 0 bases, with 17 bases left in between. CDR1 and CDR2 (germline): MNHEY, SVGAGI. This CDR3 is 16 amino acids long. The CDR3: CASSGQRGPSSYEQYF. CDR3 DNA sequence: TGTGCCAGCAGTGGACAACGGGGGCCCAGCTCCTACGAGCAGTACTTC.

The V and J genes are TRBV28 and TRBJ1-6, with a tentative D call TRBD1 (5 bases). The CDR3 sequence is 14 residues long. Trimming stripped 7 bases from V and 4 bases from J, with 11 bases between. The V gene's germline CDR1 is MDHEN and CDR2 SYDVKM. CDR3 region: CASKVRTYNSPLHF. The CDR3 DNA is TGTGCCAGCAAGGTCAGGACATATAATTCACCCCTCCACTTT.

V gene TRBV6-1 combines with J gene TRBJ2-1; 9 bases fit TRBD1. With 1 base clipped from V and 5 bases from J, the junction kept 3 bases outside the gene matches. The CDR3 totals 15 residues. CDR1 and CDR2 (germline): MNHNS, SASEGT. CDR3 amino acids: CASSEGGDRDNEQFF. The CDR3 DNA sequence: TGTGCCAGCAGTGAAGGAGGGGACAGGGACAATGAGCAGTTCTTC.

The genes are TRBV7-8 and TRBJ2-5; 9 bases agree with TRBD2. Trimming took 3 bases from V and 1 from J; bases not matched to a gene: 9. Germline V gene data show CDR1 as SGHVS and CDR2 as FQNEAQ. The CDR3 runs 17 residues. The CDR3 DNA follows: TGTGCCAGCAGCTTGTTGGTAGCGGGGGTATTCCAAGAGACCCAGTACTTC. Protein product: CASSLLVAGVFQETQYF.

This clonotype was counted only a few times. The chain employs TRBV4-3 and TRBJ2-7; D is unresolved. This CDR3 spans 16 amino acids. The germline V and J ends were trimmed by 1 base and 4 bases, with 17 bases remaining between them. CDR1 LGHNA and CDR2 YSLEER come from the germline V gene. The CDR3 spells CASSQVSEGDHYEQYF. CDR3 nucleotide sequence: TGCGCCAGCAGCCAAGTTTCGGAAGGAGACCATTACGAGCAGTACTTC.

As for this clonotype: The germline gene is not matched at one end of the junction; a read error may be the cause. The gene calls are TRBV7-2 and TRBJ2-1; TRBD2 is a possible D gene (5 bases). The CDR3 spans 15 residues. Germline V gene data show CDR1 as SGHTA and CDR2 as FQGNSA. CDR3 sequence (DNA): TGTGCCGGCAGCTCCCAGCGGACGTCCTACAATGAGCAGTTCTTC. Translated, it gives CAGSSQRTSYNEQFF.

In its sample, this clonotype was seen many times. The chain employs TRBV5-6 and TRBJ2-7; D unclear. In germline, CDR1 is SGHDT, CDR2 YYEEEE. V gave up 4 bases and J gave up 3 bases, with 8 bases separating them. This CDR3 contains 12 residues. DNA of the CDR3: TGTGCCAGCAGCCTGAACGACTACGAGCAGTACTTC. Amino acid sequence: CASSLNDYEQYF.

This chain uses TRBV7-2 with TRBJ1-2; 8 bases match TRBD1. V was pared by 2 bases and J by 6 bases, with 8 bases of the junction left unmatched. The length of the CDR3 is 15 residues. Germline V gives CDR1 SGHTA, CDR2 FQGNSA. The CDR3 spells CASSLTPDRGDGYTF. The CDR3 DNA follows: TGTGCCAGCAGCTTAACCCCCGACAGGGGTGATGGCTACACCTTC.